Below, 27 T cell receptor beta chains from the same sample are listed, as sequenced in a study of cytomegalovirus exposure and HLA in healthy donors. 13 Jbeta primers and 60 Vbeta primers were used for the PCR. Only in-frame clones appear in the TCRdb table, and some are missing; sequencing was by immunoSEQ multiplex PCR. The data hold about 90,000 clones, with roughly 72% observed a single time. Sequencing used PBMCs. Source of these receptors: a man aged 25-40 years in good health and CMV-seropositive.

V and J are TRBV9 and TRBJ1-2; 8 bases align to TRBD1. J gave up 8 bases and V 3 bases, and 12 bases lay outside the gene matches. The germline V gene has CDR1 SGDLS and CDR2 YYNGEE. CDR3 size: 15 residues. The CDR3 bases are TGTGCCAGCAGCGCAAACCCGACAGGGGACGGCGGCTACACCTTC. It encodes CASSANPTGDGGYTF.

The rearrangement uses TRBV2 and TRBJ2-7; 7 bases map to TRBD2. In germline, CDR1 is SNHLY, CDR2 FYNNEI. J gave up 2 bases and V 7 bases, and 5 bases lay outside the gene matches. The CDR3 has 13 amino acids. The CDR3: CASNRLATYEQYF. CDR3 nucleotide sequence: TGTGCCAGCAATCGACTAGCTACCTACGAGCAGTACTTC.

This sequence joins TRBV9 and TRBJ1-1, with a weak D call TRBD1 (5 bases). Trimming took 0 bases from V and 5 from J, leaving 17 bases between them. CDR3 length equals 16 residues. Germline assignment: CDR1 SGDLS and CDR2 YYNGEE. CDR3 sequence: CASSVGQGGSGTEAFF. The CDR3 DNA reads as TGTGCCAGCAGCGTAGGGCAGGGTGGGTCCGGAACTGAAGCTTTCTTT.

The CDR3 loop is CASSQYQGSNQPQHF. CDR3 bases: TGCGCCAGCAGCCAATATCAGGGGAGCAATCAGCCCCAGCATTTT. V usage is TRBV4-1 and J usage is TRBJ1-5, with a tentative D call TRBD1 (6 bases). V gave up 2 bases and J gave up 1 base, with 9 bases separating them. This CDR3 contains 15 residues. Germline V gene lookup returns CDR1 MGHRA and CDR2 YSYEKL.

The chain combines TRBV19 with TRBJ1-2; D remains ambiguous. The CDR3 is 15 residues long. Germline V gene sequence: CDR1 LNHDA, CDR2 SQIVND (reference sequence). The germline V and J ends were trimmed by 5 bases and 7 bases, with 20 bases remaining between them. DNA for the CDR3: TGTGCCAGTAGTCCGCCCGGTTACCAAACCGCTGGCTACACCTTC. Residues: CASSPPGYQTAGYTF. Full variable domain (remainder filled in from reference TRBV19 and TRBJ1-2): DGGITQSPKYLFRKEGQNVTLSCEQNLNHDAMYWYRQDPGQGLRLIYYSQIVNDFQKGDIAEGYSVSREKKESFPLTVTSAQKNPTAFYLCASSPPGYQTAGYTFGSGTRLTVV.

This clone was observed a few times. The rearrangement uses TRBV2 and TRBJ1-4; 7 positions agree with TRBD1. V lost 3 bases to trimming and J lost 5 bases; unmatched junction nucleotides: 3. Germline V gene lookup returns CDR1 SNHLY and CDR2 FYNNEI. This CDR3 region has 14 residues. CDR3 sequence: CASSDRGDNEKLFF. CDR3 bases: TGTGCCAGCAGTGACAGGGGGGACAATGAAAAACTGTTTTTT.

The chain combines TRBV11-2 with TRBJ1-2, with D perhaps TRBD1 (6 bases). V was pared by 1 base and J by 0 bases, with 6 bases between. Germline CDR1 SGHAT, CDR2 FQNNGV. This CDR3 comprises 14 residues. The CDR3 nucleotides are TGTGCCAGCAGCTTAGGACAGGCTAACTATGGCTACACCTTC. Translating it yields CASSLGQANYGYTF.

This rearrangement joins TRBV4-3 to TRBJ2-7; 8 bases align to TRBD1. The V segment lost 0 bases and the J segment 9 bases; nucleotides outside the gene matches: 7. From germline, CDR1 is LGHNA and CDR2 YSLEER. CDR3 length: 14 amino acids. In DNA, the CDR3 is TGCGCCAGCAGCCAAGATACGGACAGGGTTACGCAGTACTTC. It is translated as CASSQDTDRVTQYF.

This clone was found a few times. The J gene is TRBJ2-1, the V gene TRBV28; 9 bases map to TRBD2. Germline V gene data show CDR1 as MDHEN and CDR2 as SYDVKM. The CDR3 is 14 residues long. Trimming removed 2 bases from V and 9 bases from J; junction bases left unmatched: 5. CDR3 loop: CASSLGSGRGEQFF. CDR3 sequence (DNA): TGTGCCAGCAGTTTAGGTAGCGGGAGAGGTGAGCAGTTCTTC.

The rearrangement joins TRBV6-5 to TRBJ2-5; 10 bases are shared with TRBD2. Germline CDR1 MNHEY, CDR2 SVGAGI. Trimming at V came to 0 bases and at J to 5 bases, leaving 6 bases not matched to a gene. The CDR3 has 16 amino acids. In DNA form, the CDR3 reads TGTGCCAGCAGTTACTCGTTGAGCGGGGGGGTGGAGACCCAGTACTTC. Residues: CASSYSLSGGVETQYF.

The chain joins TRBV6-5 to TRBJ1-6; 7 bases map to TRBD1. This CDR3 is 14 amino acids long. Germline CDR1 is MNHEY and CDR2 is SVGAGI. V lost 8 bases to trimming and J lost 7 bases; unmatched junction nucleotides: 8. The CDR3 here is CASGPDRRNSPLHF. Here the CDR3 DNA reads TGTGCCAGCGGCCCGGACAGGCGAAATTCACCCCTCCACTTT.

The chain recombines TRBV30 with TRBJ2-1; possibly TRBD2 for D (5 bases). The V gene lost 5 bases and the J gene lost 4 bases, with 6 bases spanning the gap. CDR3 length: 11 residues. CDR1 GTSNPN and CDR2 SVGIG come from the germline V gene (reference sequence). The CDR3 DNA follows: TGTGCCTGGGACTATTACAATGAGCAGTTCTTC. Its translation is CAWDYYNEQFF. The full variable domain, completed using reference TRBV30 and TRBJ2-1, is SQTIHQWPATLVQPVGSPLSLECTVEGTSNPNLYWYRQAAGRGLQLLFYSVGIGQISSEVPQNLSASRPQDRQFILSSKKLLLSDSGFYLCAWDYYNEQFFGPGTRLTVL.

The chain is built from TRBV30 and TRBJ2-5; 12 nucleotides line up with TRBD2. CDR1 GTSNPN and CDR2 SVGIG come from the germline V gene (reference sequence). After removal of 5 bases from V and 2 bases from J, the junction contained 6 bases not matched to a gene. The CDR3 runs 15 residues. CDR3 loop: CAWSTLAGGQETQYF. CDR3 in DNA: TGTGCCTGGTCTACCCTAGCGGGGGGGCAAGAGACCCAGTACTTC. Filled out from reference TRBV30 and TRBJ2-5, the complete variable domain reads SQTIHQWPATLVQPVGSPLSLECTVEGTSNPNLYWYRQAAGRGLQLLFYSVGIGQISSEVPQNLSASRPQDRQFILSSKKLLLSDSGFYLCAWSTLAGGQETQYFGPGTRLLVL.

V usage is TRBV19 and J usage is TRBJ1-4; 11 positions agree with TRBD1. The CDR3 contains 16 residues. With V trimmed by 1 base and J by 6 bases, 4 bases remained unmatched. Germline CDR1 LNHDA, CDR2 SQIVND (reference sequence). The CDR3 here is CASSIGTGGLYEKLFF. The CDR3 DNA is TGTGCCAGTAGTATAGGGACAGGGGGCCTGTATGAAAAACTGTTTTTT.

The gene calls are TRBV18 and TRBJ1-1; TRBD1 matches 11 bases. From germline, CDR1 is KGHSH and CDR2 LQKENI. The V gene end was trimmed by 5 bases and the J gene end by 6 bases; junction bases not matched to a gene: 5. This CDR3 comprises 14 residues. The CDR3 DNA reads as TGTGCCAGCTCAGGCGGACAGGGGGCTTCTGAAGCTTTCTTT. Protein: CASSGGQGASEAFF.

This chain links TRBV2 with TRBJ2-1; 10 nucleotides match TRBD2. The CDR3 spans 15 residues. The germline CDR1 and CDR2 sequences are SNHLY and FYNNEI. The trim removed 3 bases at V and 3 bases at J, leaving 2 bases unmatched. The CDR3 reads CASSEASGGYNEQFF. The CDR3 region has the DNA TGTGCCAGCAGTGAGGCTAGCGGGGGCTACAATGAGCAGTTCTTC.

The V and J genes are TRBV15 and TRBJ1-4; D is ambiguous. V dropped 0 bases and J dropped 8 bases, with 7 bases sitting between them. The CDR3 extends over 13 amino acids. Germline-derived CDR1 and CDR2 are LNHNV and YYDKDF (reference sequence). CDR3 region: CATSRDPREKLFF. In nucleotides, the CDR3 is TGTGCCACCAGCAGAGATCCACGGGAAAAACTGTTTTTT.

This rearrangement joins TRBV4-1 to TRBJ1-1; a possible D gene is TRBD1 (5 bases). V was shortened by 3 bases and J by 3 bases, with 14 bases between the two germline ends. CDR3 size: 15 residues. The germline V gene has CDR1 MGHRA and CDR2 YSYEKL. CDR3 sequence reads: CASSHLTDPDTEAFF. The DNA for the CDR3 is TGCGCCAGCAGCCACTTGACAGACCCCGACACTGAAGCTTTCTTT.

The chain recombines TRBV19 with TRBJ1-1; weak D call: TRBD1 (6 bases). From germline, CDR1 is LNHDA and CDR2 SQIVND (reference sequence). The CDR3 is made up of 16 amino acids. Trimming removed 4 bases at V and 0 bases at J, with 15 bases between. The DNA of the CDR3 is TGTGCCAGTAGTAATCGGGTCAGGGACATGAACACTGAAGCTTTCTTT. Amino acid sequence: CASSNRVRDMNTEAFF.

This chain links TRBV25-1 with TRBJ2-7, with a weak D call TRBD2 (5 bases). Germline-derived CDR1 and CDR2 are MGHDK and SYGVNS. The CDR3 is made up of 11 amino acids. V shed 10 bases and J shed 3 bases, with 10 bases lying between them. The CDR3 region has the DNA TGTGCCACCAGCAGCGGCTACGAGCAGTACTTC. Amino acids: CATSSGYEQYF.

This chain uses TRBV5-8 with TRBJ1-1; no clear D. V was shortened by 4 bases and J by 1 base, with 20 bases between the two germline ends. Germline loops: CDR1 SGHTS, CDR2 YDEGEE. The CDR3 is 17 amino acids. The CDR3 protein is CASSPRTGRRQNTEAFF. The CDR3 coding sequence is TGTGCCAGCAGCCCCCGTACCGGGAGAAGACAGAACACTGAAGCTTTCTTT.

This clone was detected once. The CDR3 loop is CASSPGVDSEQFF. The DNA of the CDR3 is TGTGCCAGCAGCCCCGGGGTAGATAGTGAGCAGTTCTTC. The chain uses TRBV7-3 and TRBJ2-1; maybe TRBD2 (5 bases). This CDR3 spans 13 amino acids. In germline, CDR1 is SGHTA, CDR2 FQGTGA. Deletions cut 5 bases from V and 9 bases from J, with 14 bases between.

J is TRBJ1-5 and V is TRBV6-6; 8 positions agree with TRBD1. V lost 2 bases to trimming and J lost 7 bases; unmatched junction nucleotides: 7. The CDR3 extends over 15 amino acids. CDR1 is MNHNY and CDR2 is SVGAGI in the germline V gene (reference sequence). CDR3 protein: CASSYAQGDGQPQHF. CDR3 in DNA: TGTGCCAGCAGTTACGCACAGGGGGATGGGCAGCCCCAGCATTTT.

The chain joins TRBV6-5 to TRBJ2-1, with 10 bases lining up with TRBD1. CDR3 size: 14 residues. Looked up from germline, CDR1 is MNHEY and CDR2 is SVGAGI. With V trimmed by 6 bases and J by 7 bases, 6 bases remained unmatched. The CDR3 nucleotides are TGTGCCAGCAGGGCGACAGGGGGCAGTAATGAGCAGTTCTTC. Translated: CASRATGGSNEQFF.

The sample holds a few counts of this clone. The V and J genes are TRBV5-6 and TRBJ1-1, with D uncertain. The CDR3 length is 14 residues. The germline gives CDR1 SGHDT, CDR2 YYEEEE. Deletions cut 1 base from V and 5 bases from J, with 12 bases between. CDR3 DNA sequence: TGTGCCAGCAGCTTGACTGCGAGTGCGACTGAAGCTTTCTTT. This sequence encodes CASSLTASATEAFF.

A remark on this clone: One end of the junction does not line up with germline, which may come from a read error. The V and J genes are TRBV28 and TRBJ1-2; D may be TRBD1 (6 bases). The CDR3 covers 16 residues. Looked up from germline, CDR1 is MDHEN and CDR2 is SYDVKM. This CDR3 reads CASSFQGRGGDYGYPF. DNA of the CDR3: TGTGCCAGCAGTTTTCAGGGCAGGGGAGGGGACTATGGCTACCCCTTC.

The rearrangement joins TRBV28 to TRBJ2-7; the D is unclear. Germline CDR1 and CDR2: MDHEN and SYDVKM. Trimming stripped 7 bases from V and 3 bases from J, with 7 bases between. The CDR3 totals 11 residues. CDR3 sequence reads: CASTANYEQYF. Written as DNA, the CDR3 is TGTGCCAGCACCGCTAACTACGAGCAGTACTTC.